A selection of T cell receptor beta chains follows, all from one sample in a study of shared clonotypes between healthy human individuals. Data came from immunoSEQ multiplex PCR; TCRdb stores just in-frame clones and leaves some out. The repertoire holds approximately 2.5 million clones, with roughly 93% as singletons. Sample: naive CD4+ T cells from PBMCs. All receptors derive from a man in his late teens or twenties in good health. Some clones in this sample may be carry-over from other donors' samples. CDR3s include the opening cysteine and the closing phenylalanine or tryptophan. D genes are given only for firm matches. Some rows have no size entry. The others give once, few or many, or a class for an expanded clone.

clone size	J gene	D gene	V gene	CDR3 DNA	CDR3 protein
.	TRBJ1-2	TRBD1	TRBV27	TGTGCCAGCAGCGGGACAGGTTTTTATGGCTACACCTTC	CASSGTGFYGYTF
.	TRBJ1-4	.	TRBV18	TGTGCCAGCTCACCGTCACAGGGTGTGGGTGAAAAACTGTTTTTT	CASSPSQGVGEKLFF
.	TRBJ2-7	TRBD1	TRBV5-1	TGCGCCAGCAGCCCGGGACAGGGGGCCCTCTACGAGCAGTACTTC	CASSPGQGALYEQYF
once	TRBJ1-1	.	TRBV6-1	TGTGCCAGCAGTGAAACGGGAAACACTGAAGCTTTCTTT	CASSETGNTEAFF
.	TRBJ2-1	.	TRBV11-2	TGTGCCAGCAGCCTACTAGGGGATCAATACAATGAGCAGTTCTTC	CASSLLGDQYNEQFF
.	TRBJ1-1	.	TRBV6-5	TGTGCCAGCAGTACAACACAGGGTAAAGCTTTCTTT	CASSTTQGKAFF
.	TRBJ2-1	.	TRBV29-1	TGCAGCGTCGCCGGACAGGGAGGGTCCTACAATGAGCAGTTCTTC	CSVAGQGGSYNEQFF
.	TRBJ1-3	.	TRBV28	TGTGCCAGCAGTTTAGGGGTGAGTCTTCGGAACACCATATATTTT	CASSLGVSLRNTIYF
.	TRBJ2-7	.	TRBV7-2	TGTGCCAGCAGAGCGGGACAGGCCTCCTACGAGCAGTACTTC	CASRAGQASYEQYF
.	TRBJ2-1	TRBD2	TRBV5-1	TGCGCCAGCAGCTTGGTAGGTAGCGGGAGGGACAATGAGCAGTTCTTC	CASSLVGSGRDNEQFF
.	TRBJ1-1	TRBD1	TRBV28	TGTGCCAGCAGGGAAATAGACAGGGTTTACACTGAAGCTTTCTTT	CASREIDRVYTEAFF
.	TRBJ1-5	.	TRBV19	TGTGCCAGTAGTATGCGTGGAGGAGCAGGGAAGGGAAATCAGCCCCAGCATTTT	CASSMRGGAGKGNQPQHF
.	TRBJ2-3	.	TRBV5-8	TGTGCCAGCAGCTTGGCATTTGACTCCGGAGATACGCAGTATTTT	CASSLAFDSGDTQYF
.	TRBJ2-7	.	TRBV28	TGTGCCAGCAGTTCCATCTCGGGGATTTACGAGCAGTACTTC	CASSSISGIYEQYF
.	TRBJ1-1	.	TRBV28	TGTGCCAGCAGTCCCGTGGGGGCAGGGCTTGAAGCTTTCTTT	CASSPVGAGLEAFF
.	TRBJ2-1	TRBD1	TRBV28	TGTGCCAGCAGTTTGGGGACAGGGGGATACAATGAGCAGTTCTTC	CASSLGTGGYNEQFF
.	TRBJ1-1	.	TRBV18	TGTGCCAGCTCCCTAGACAGGAGGTCGAACACTGAAGCTTTCTTT	CASSLDRRSNTEAFF
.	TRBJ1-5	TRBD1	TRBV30	TGTGCCTGGAGTGTGAAGGGGGCTAGGGGTCAGCCCCAGCATTTT	CAWSVKGARGQPQHF
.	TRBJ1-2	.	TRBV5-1	TGCGCCAGCAGCTTAGCAGGAGGGGTCGTGGTAGGCTACACCTTC	CASSLAGGVVVGYTF
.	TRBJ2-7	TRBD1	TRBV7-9	TGTGCCAGCAACAACCTGGGACAGGGGGGGCCCTACGAGCAGTACTTC	CASNNLGQGGPYEQYF
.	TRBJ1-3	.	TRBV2	TGTGCCAGCAGTGAAGAGATTAAGGATTGGGTTTCTGGAAACACCATATATTTT	CASSEEIKDWVSGNTIYF
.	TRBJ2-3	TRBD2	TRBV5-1	TGCGCCAGCACCATAGCGGGATTCACAGATACGCAGTATTTT	CASTIAGFTDTQYF
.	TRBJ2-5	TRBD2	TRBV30	TGTGCCTGGAGTGCTTTCGGAGCGGGAGGAAGAGAGACCCAGTACTTC	CAWSAFGAGGRETQYF
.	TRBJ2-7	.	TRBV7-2	TGTGCCAGCAGCTTGACCAACTACGAGCAGTACTTC	CASSLTNYEQYF